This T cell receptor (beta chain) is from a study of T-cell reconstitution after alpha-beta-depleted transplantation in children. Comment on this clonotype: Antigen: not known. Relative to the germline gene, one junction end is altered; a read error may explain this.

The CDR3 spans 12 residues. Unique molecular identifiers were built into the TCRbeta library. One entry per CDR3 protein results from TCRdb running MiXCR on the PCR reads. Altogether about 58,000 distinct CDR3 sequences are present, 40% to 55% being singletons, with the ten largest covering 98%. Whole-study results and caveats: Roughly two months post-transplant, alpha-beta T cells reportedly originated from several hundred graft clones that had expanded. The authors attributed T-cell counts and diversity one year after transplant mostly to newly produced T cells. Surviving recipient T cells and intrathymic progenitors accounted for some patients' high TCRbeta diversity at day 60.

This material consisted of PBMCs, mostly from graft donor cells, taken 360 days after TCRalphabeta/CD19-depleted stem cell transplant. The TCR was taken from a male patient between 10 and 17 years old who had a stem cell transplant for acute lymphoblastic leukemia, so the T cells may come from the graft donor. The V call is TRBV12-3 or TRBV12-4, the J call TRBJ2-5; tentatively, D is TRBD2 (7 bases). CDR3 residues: CASSVRGARENF. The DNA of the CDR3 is TGTGCCAGCTCGGTCCGGGGGGCGCGGGAGAACTTC.